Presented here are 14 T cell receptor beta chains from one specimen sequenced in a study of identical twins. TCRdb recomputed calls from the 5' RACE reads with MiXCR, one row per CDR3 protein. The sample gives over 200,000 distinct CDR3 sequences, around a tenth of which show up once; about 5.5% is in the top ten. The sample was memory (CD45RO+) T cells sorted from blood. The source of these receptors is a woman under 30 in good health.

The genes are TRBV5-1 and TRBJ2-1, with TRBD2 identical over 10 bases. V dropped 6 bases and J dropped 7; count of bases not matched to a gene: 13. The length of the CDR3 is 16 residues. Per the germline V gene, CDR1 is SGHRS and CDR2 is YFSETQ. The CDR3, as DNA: TGCGCCAGCACTCGGAGCGGGGGGGCCACGGCTAATGAGCAGTTCTTC. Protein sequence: CASTRSGGATANEQFF.

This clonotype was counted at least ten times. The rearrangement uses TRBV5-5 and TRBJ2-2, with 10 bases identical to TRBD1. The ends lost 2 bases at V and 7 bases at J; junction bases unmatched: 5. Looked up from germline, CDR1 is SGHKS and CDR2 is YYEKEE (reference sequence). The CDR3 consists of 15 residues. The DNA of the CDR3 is TGTGCCAGCAGCTTATGGACAGGGGGTATCGGGGAGCTGTTTTTT. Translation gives CASSLWTGGIGELFF.

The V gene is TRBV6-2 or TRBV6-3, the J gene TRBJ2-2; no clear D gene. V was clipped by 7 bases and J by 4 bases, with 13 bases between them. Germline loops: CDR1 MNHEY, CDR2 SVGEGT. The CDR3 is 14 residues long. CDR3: CASKGTLATGELFF. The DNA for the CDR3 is TGTGCCAGCAAAGGCACTCTTGCCACCGGGGAGCTGTTTTTT.

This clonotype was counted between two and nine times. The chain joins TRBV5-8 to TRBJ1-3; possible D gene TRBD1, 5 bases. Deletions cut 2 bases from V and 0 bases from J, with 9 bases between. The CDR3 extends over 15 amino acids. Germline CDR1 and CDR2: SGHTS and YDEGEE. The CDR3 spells CASSFGTYSGNTIYF. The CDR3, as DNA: TGTGCCAGCAGCTTCGGGACTTACTCTGGAAACACCATATATTTT.

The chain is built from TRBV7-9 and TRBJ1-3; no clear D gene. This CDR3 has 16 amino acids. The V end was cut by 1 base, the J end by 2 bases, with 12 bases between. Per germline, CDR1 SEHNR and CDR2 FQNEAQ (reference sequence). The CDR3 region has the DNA TGTGCCAGCAGCTTAGTGATGGGAAGTCCTGGAAACACCATATATTTT. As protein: CASSLVMGSPGNTIYF.

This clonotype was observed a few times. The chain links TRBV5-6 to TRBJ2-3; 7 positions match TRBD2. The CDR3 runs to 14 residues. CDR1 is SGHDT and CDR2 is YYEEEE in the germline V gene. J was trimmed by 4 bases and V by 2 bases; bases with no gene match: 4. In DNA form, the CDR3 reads TGTGCCAGCAGCTTTGGGGGGGTCGCAGATACGCAGTATTTT. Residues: CASSFGGVADTQYF. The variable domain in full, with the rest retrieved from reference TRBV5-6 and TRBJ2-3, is DAGVTQSPTHLIKTRGQQVTLRCSPKSGHDTVSWYQQALGQGPQFIFQYYEEEERQRGNFPDRFSGHQFPNYSSELNVNALLLGDSALYLCASSFGGVADTQYFGPGTRLTVL.

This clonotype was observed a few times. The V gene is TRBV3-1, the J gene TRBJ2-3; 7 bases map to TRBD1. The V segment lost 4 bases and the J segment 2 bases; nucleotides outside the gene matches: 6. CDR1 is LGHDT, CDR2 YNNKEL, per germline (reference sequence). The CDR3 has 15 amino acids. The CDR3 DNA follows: TGTGCCAGCAGCCCCGGGACAGACATCACAGATACGCAGTATTTT. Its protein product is CASSPGTDITDTQYF.

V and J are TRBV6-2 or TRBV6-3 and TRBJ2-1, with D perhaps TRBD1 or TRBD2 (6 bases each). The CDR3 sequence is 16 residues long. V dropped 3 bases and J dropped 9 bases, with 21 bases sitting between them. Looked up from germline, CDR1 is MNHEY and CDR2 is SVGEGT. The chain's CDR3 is CASSYTPRGAGSEQFF. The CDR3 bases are TGTGCCAGCAGTTATACCCCGAGGGGGGCCGGAAGTGAGCAGTTCTTC.

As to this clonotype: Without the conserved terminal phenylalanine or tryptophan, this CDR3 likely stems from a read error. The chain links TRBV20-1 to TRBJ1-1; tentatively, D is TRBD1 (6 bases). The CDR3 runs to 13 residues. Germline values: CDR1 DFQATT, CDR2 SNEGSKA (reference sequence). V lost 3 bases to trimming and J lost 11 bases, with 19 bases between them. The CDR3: CSASYQGRGLAFS. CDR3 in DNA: TGCAGTGCTAGTTATCAGGGGCGAGGGTTGGCTTTCTCT.

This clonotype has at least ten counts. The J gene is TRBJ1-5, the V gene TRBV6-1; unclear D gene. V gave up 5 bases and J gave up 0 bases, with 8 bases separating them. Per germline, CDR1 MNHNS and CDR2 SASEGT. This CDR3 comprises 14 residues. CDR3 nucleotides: TGTGCCAGCAGTCGCTGGGATAGCAATCAGCCCCAGCATTTT. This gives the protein CASSRWDSNQPQHF.

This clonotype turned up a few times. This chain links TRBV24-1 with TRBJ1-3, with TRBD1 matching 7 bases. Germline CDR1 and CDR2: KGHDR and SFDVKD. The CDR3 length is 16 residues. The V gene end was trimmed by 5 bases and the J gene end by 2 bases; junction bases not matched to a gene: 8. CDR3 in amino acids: CATSGGTVPPGNTIYF. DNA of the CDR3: TGTGCCACCAGTGGCGGGACAGTCCCTCCTGGAAACACCATATATTTT.

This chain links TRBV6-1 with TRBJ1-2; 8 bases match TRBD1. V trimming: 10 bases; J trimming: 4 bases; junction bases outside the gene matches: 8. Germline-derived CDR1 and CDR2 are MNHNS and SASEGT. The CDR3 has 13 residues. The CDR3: CATSTGGPYGYTF. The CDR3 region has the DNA TGTGCCACCTCCACAGGGGGACCCTATGGCTACACCTTC.

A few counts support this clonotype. CDR3 sequence: CASSISGTIVHEQFF. In DNA form, the CDR3 reads TGCGCCAGCAGCATTTCCGGGACGATCGTCCATGAGCAGTTCTTC. The chain is built from TRBV5-1 and TRBJ2-1; either TRBD1 or TRBD2 may supply D (5 bases each). The CDR3 contains 15 residues. Between the trimmed V and J ends, which lost 4 bases and 8 bases, there was a span of 19 bases. Germline V lookup: CDR1 SGHRS, CDR2 YFSETQ. Full variable domain (rest looked up from reference TRBV5-1 and TRBJ2-1): KAGVTQTPRYLIKTRGQQVTLSCSPISGHRSVSWYQQTPGQGLQFLFEYFSETQRNKGNFPGRFSGRQFSNSRSEMNVSTLELGDSALYLCASSISGTIVHEQFFGPGTRLTVL.

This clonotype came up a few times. The CDR3 DNA reads as TGTGCCAGCAGCCCCCCGGGACAGGGGGCTCATCAGCCCCAGCATTTT. This codes for CASSPPGQGAHQPQHF. The rearrangement joins TRBV6-1 to TRBJ1-5, with 12 bases aligning to TRBD1. This CDR3 is 16 amino acids long. CDR1 and CDR2 (germline): MNHNS, SASEGT. Trimming cost V 6 bases and J 5 bases; bases outside gene matches: 8.